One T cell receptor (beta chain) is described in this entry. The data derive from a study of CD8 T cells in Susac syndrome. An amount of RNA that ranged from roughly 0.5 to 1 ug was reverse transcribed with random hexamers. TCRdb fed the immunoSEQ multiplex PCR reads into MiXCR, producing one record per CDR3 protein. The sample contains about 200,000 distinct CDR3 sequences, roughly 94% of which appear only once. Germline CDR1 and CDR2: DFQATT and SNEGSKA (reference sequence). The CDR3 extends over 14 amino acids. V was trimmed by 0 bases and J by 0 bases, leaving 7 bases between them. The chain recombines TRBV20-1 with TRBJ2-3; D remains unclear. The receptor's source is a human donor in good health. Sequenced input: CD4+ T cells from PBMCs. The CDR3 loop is CSARDRRSTDTQYF. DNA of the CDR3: TGCAGTGCTAGAGATCGGCGGAGCACAGATACGCAGTATTTT.